This TCR beta chain was captured by sequencing in a study of shared clonotypes between healthy human individuals. Findings and caveats of the study: The donor pool, a small one, limited the genetic and exposure-history diversity represented. It was anticipated that sequencing depth would influence how many clonotypes donors shared.

Trimming cost V 3 bases and J 4 bases, with 17 bases left between them. The CDR3 is made up of 15 amino acids. The germline V gene has CDR1 SGDLS and CDR2 YYNGEE. This clone came up once. Its antigen is still unknown. Deep level was the assay's run setting. Original processing notes: Because ImmunoSEQ provided only junction sequences with no quality scores, the filtering differed. Some clones are missing from TCRdb's copy, which holds only in-frame ones; the method was immunoSEQ multiplex PCR. D and trimming come from the DNA, and the V and J calls and clone size come from that table. This sample carries about 490,000 clones, over 75% of them seen once, and the ten largest clones take roughly 13%.

The TCR originated in a woman in her thirties or forties in good health. Some clones in this sample may be carry-over from other donors' samples. The sequenced sample was PBMCs. The J gene is TRBJ2-7, the V gene TRBV9, with a tentative D call TRBD1 (5 bases). Written as DNA, the CDR3 is TGTGCCAGCAGCGAGAAGGACAACGCACTTTACGAGCAGTACTTC. This codes for CASSEKDNALYEQYF.